Sequencing of this TCR beta chain was carried out in a study of vaccination and CD4 T cells after COVID-19. Study background: The convalescents comprised six males and four females, two of them Hispanic.

As concerns this clonotype: As yet, its antigen is unknown.

Germline CDR1 MDHEN, CDR2 SYDVKM. V was pared by 6 bases and J by 4 bases, with 16 bases between. CDR3 length equals 14 residues. Sequenced with the Oncomine TCR Beta short-read assay was DNA taken from cultured CD4+ T cells. Someone extracted genomic DNA from cultured CD4+ T cells. TCRdb used MiXCR to reprocess the PCR reads, holding one entry per CDR3 protein. The table lists a few thousand distinct CDR3 sequences, approximately 48% of them singletons. The treatment here: approximately nine-day PBMC culture with coronavirus spike peptide pools or control peptides (ViraFEST assay). In the ViraFEST assay, peptide-pool expansion preceded TCR sequencing of expanded clonotypes.

V is TRBV28 and J is TRBJ2-7; D may be TRBD1 or TRBD2 (6 bases each). This receptor was taken from a human donor who had recovered from COVID-19. The source material was CD4+ T cells from blood, cultured in vitro. The CDR3 protein is CASSQFQGRYEQYF. In DNA, the CDR3 is TGTGCCAGCAGCCAATTTCAGGGGAGGTACGAGCAGTACTTC.